Each of the 8 T cell receptor beta chains below was sequenced from the same sample in a study of early T cells in non-severe SARS-CoV-2 infection. TCRdb processed the 5' RACE reads anew with MiXCR; each CDR3 protein has one entry. Seen here are some 61,000 distinct CDR3 sequences, about 12% observed once, and the top ten hold about 8.6%. The sequenced material came from whole blood. The origin of the receptors is an adult who was a healthcare worker with PCR-confirmed SARS-CoV-2 infection or an uninfected control (not recorded which).

This clonotype was seen more than once but under ten times. The V gene is TRBV6-2 or TRBV6-3, the J gene TRBJ2-1; 12 positions agree with TRBD2. V lost 6 bases to trimming and J lost 0 bases; unmatched junction nucleotides: 6. The CDR3 extends over 17 amino acids. In germline, CDR1 is MNHEY, CDR2 SVGEGT. Written as DNA, the CDR3 is TGTGCCAGCAGCAACGGACTAGCGGGGCCCTCCTACAATGAGCAGTTCTTC. It encodes CASSNGLAGPSYNEQFF.

This clonotype was observed a few times. The chain is built from TRBV5-1 and TRBJ2-1; D is ambiguous. Germline assignment: CDR1 SGHRS and CDR2 YFSETQ. V gave up 4 bases and J gave up 6 bases, with 17 bases separating them. The CDR3 is made up of 15 amino acids. CDR3 sequence: CASSHGSSFGNEQFF. The CDR3 DNA reads TGCGCCAGCAGCCATGGCAGTTCATTCGGCAATGAGCAGTTCTTC.

V gene TRBV5-4 combines with J gene TRBJ2-5; 11 bases agree with TRBD2. Trimming removed 4 bases from V and 1 base from J; junction bases left unmatched: 3. From germline, CDR1 is SGHNT and CDR2 YYREEE (reference sequence). The CDR3 is 15 amino acids. CDR3 in DNA: TGTGCCAGCAGCCCGACTAGCGGGGTCCAAGAGACCCAGTACTTC. Its translation: CASSPTSGVQETQYF.

V gene TRBV20-1 combines with J gene TRBJ1-5, with a tentative D call TRBD1 (6 bases). Per the germline V gene, CDR1 is DFQATT and CDR2 is SNEGSKA (reference sequence). The CDR3 has 15 residues. V gave up 5 bases and J gave up 0 bases, with 14 bases separating them. In DNA form, the CDR3 reads TGCAGTGCTGGGAGGGACATCCATAGCAATCAGCCCCAGCATTTT. It yields the protein CSAGRDIHSNQPQHF.

This clonotype occurred many times. The V gene is TRBV28, the J gene TRBJ2-7, with D possibly called TRBD1 or TRBD2 (5 bases each). Trimming removed 7 bases from V and 0 bases from J, with 13 bases in between. Germline CDR1 MDHEN, CDR2 SYDVKM. CDR3 length: 14 amino acids. CDR3 nucleotide sequence: TGTGCCAGCAAAGCCGGGACCTACTCCTACGAGCAGTACTTC. Its protein is CASKAGTYSYEQYF.

This clonotype showed up many times. The CDR3 DNA is TGCAGCGTTCCCCGGGAGTTCGGAGATACGCAGTATTTT. It codes for CSVPREFGDTQYF. V is TRBV29-1 and J is TRBJ2-3; D may be TRBD2 (6 bases). V shed 5 bases and J shed 5 bases, with 14 bases lying between them. CDR1 is SQVTM, CDR2 ANQGSEA, per germline. CDR3 length equals 13 residues.

This chain joins TRBV9 and TRBJ2-3; 8 nucleotides agree with TRBD2. V was clipped by 0 bases and J by 3 bases; unmatched bases: 9. This CDR3 has 17 residues. CDR1 and CDR2 (germline): SGDLS, YYNGEE. In DNA, the CDR3 is TGTGCCAGCAGCGTAGGGGCGGCGGGAGGTCGGACAGATACGCAGTATTTT. Its protein product is CASSVGAAGGRTDTQYF.

V gene TRBV3-1 combines with J gene TRBJ2-7, with 10 bases fitting TRBD2. CDR3 length: 18 amino acids. Losses at the gene ends were 4 bases for V and 3 bases for J; bases not matched to a gene: 15. The germline V gene encodes CDR1 LGHDT and CDR2 YNNKEL (reference sequence). The CDR3, as DNA: TGTGCCAGCAGCCTAGGAGTAACTAGCGGGACCTTTCTCTACGAGCAGTACTTC. Translating gives CASSLGVTSGTFLYEQYF.